Below are 28 T cell receptor beta chains sequenced from a single sample in a study of TIL therapy for anti-PD-1-resistant metastatic lung cancer. Sequencing used immunoSEQ v3. Clones were read by immunoSEQ multiplex PCR, and TCRdb kept only the in-frame ones, dropping some. The data show approximately 95,000 clones, 55% to 75% seen once. As to time point: pre-treatment sample, taken before nivolumab and TIL therapy. Tumor tissue came from excised metastases, mostly pleural nodules or supraclavicular lymph nodes. The starting material was tumor tissue, obtained at baseline. The receptors come from a person aged 25-85 years with non-small cell lung cancer.

V is TRBV4-3 and J is TRBJ2-3, with no clear D. The CDR3 has 15 residues. The germline gives CDR1 LGHNA, CDR2 YSLEER. V was trimmed by 1 base and J by 0 bases, leaving 8 bases between them. The CDR3 sequence: CASSQGGRSTDTQYF. The CDR3 DNA reads as TGCGCCAGCAGCCAAGGCGGCAGGAGCACAGATACGCAGTATTTT.

The chain employs TRBV7-9 and TRBJ1-2; no clear D gene. Trimming left V 5 bases short and J 4 bases short, with 14 bases between. Germline CDR1 is SEHNR and CDR2 is FQNEAQ (reference sequence). The CDR3 is made up of 14 amino acids. Here the CDR3 DNA reads TGTGCCAGCAGCGAACCAACAGCGCTCTATGGCTACACCTTC. The encoded protein is CASSEPTALYGYTF.

CDR3 sequence: CASSETAGNTIYF. In nucleotides, the CDR3 is TGCGCCAGCAGTGAAACAGCTGGAAACACCATATATTTT. The rearrangement links TRBV10-1 to TRBJ1-3; D gene uncertain. Trimming stripped 3 bases from V and 2 bases from J, with 5 bases between. Germline values: CDR1 WNHNN, CDR2 SYGVQD (reference sequence). The length of the CDR3 is 13 residues.

This clone was detected once. The chain combines TRBV7-8 with TRBJ1-1, with a weak D call TRBD1 (6 bases). Germline loops: CDR1 SGHVS, CDR2 FQNEAQ. V shed 2 bases and J shed 1 base, with 8 bases lying between them. The CDR3 totals 14 residues. The CDR3 reads CASSLQGSNTEAFF. CDR3 in DNA: TGTGCCAGCAGCTTACAGGGGTCGAACACTGAAGCTTTCTTT.

J is TRBJ1-4 and V is TRBV28; D remains unclear. CDR1 and CDR2 (germline): MDHEN, SYDVKM. This CDR3 has 13 amino acids. Trimming stripped 6 bases from V and 2 bases from J, with 7 bases between. The CDR3, as DNA: TGTGCCAGCAGAAGGGTTACTAATGAAAAACTGTTTTTT. Its protein is CASRRVTNEKLFF.

This chain connects TRBV4-3 to TRBJ2-5; a possible D gene is TRBD1 (5 bases). CDR3 length equals 16 residues. CDR1 and CDR2 from the germline V gene are LGHNA and YSLEER. V lost 0 bases and J lost 5, with 16 bases in between. CDR3 bases: TGCGCCAGCAGCCAAGAGTTTCCAGGGTATGGCGAGACCCAGTACTTC. The encoded protein is CASSQEFPGYGETQYF.

This clone was observed a handful of times. The chain is built from TRBV5-1 and TRBJ2-2; 11 nucleotides match TRBD1. The CDR3 is made up of 18 amino acids. Trimming took 0 bases from V and 3 from J; bases not matched to a gene: 7. Germline V gives CDR1 SGHRS, CDR2 YFSETQ. CDR3 region: CASSLVGQGAVDTGELFF. CDR3 bases: TGCGCCAGCAGCTTGGTTGGACAGGGGGCTGTGGACACCGGGGAGCTGTTTTTT.

This clone was seen at least ten times. The CDR3 nucleotides read TGTGCCAGCAGCTTCGCTGGGACAGGGGGAGAGACCCAGTACTTC. Translating gives CASSFAGTGGETQYF. J is TRBJ2-5 and V is TRBV5-4, with 11 bases identical to TRBD1. This CDR3 has 15 amino acids. The germline CDR1 and CDR2 sequences are SGHNT and YYREEE (reference sequence). V lost 2 bases, J lost 4 bases, and 4 bases stayed unmatched. Variable domain in full (rest from reference TRBV5-4 and TRBJ2-5): ETGVTQSPTHLIKTRGQQVTLRCSSQSGHNTVSWYQQALGQGPQFIFQYYREEENGRGNFPPRFSGLQFPNYSSELNVNALELDDSALYLCASSFAGTGGETQYFGPGTRLLVL.

This clone was seen only a few times. This chain joins TRBV27 and TRBJ2-2; 9 positions agree with TRBD2. Looked up from germline, CDR1 is MNHEY and CDR2 is SMNVEV (reference sequence). The CDR3 runs to 17 residues. The J segment lost 4 bases and the V segment lost 3 bases, leaving 9 bases of the junction unmatched. CDR3 sequence (DNA): TGTGCCAGCAGTTTGACAGCCGGACTAGCGTTCACCGGGGAGCTGTTTTTT. This sequence encodes CASSLTAGLAFTGELFF.

This clone was detected ten times or more. The rearrangement joins TRBV9 to TRBJ1-1; D remains unclear. Germline CDR1 SGDLS, CDR2 YYNGEE. The length of the CDR3 is 13 residues. The germline V and J ends were trimmed by 2 bases and 3 bases, with 8 bases remaining between them. The CDR3 sequence: CASSVFWHTEAFF. The CDR3 nucleotides are TGTGCCAGCAGCGTCTTCTGGCACACTGAAGCTTTCTTT.

The rearrangement links TRBV27 to TRBJ1-5; 8 bases are a match to TRBD1. Looked up from germline, CDR1 is MNHEY and CDR2 is SMNVEV (reference sequence). The CDR3 runs 15 residues. The V segment lost 7 bases and the J segment 5 bases; nucleotides outside the gene matches: 10. The CDR3, as DNA: TGTGCCAGCAAGGGGCCAGGGGGCTTCCATCAGCCCCAGCATTTT. This translates into CASKGPGGFHQPQHF.

Many counts were recorded for this clone. The rearrangement links TRBV7-8 to TRBJ2-3, with 8 positions matching TRBD1. Germline V CDR1 and CDR2: SGHVS, FQNEAQ. The CDR3 sequence is 15 residues long. V lost 5 bases and J lost 4; bases outside the gene matches: 8. The DNA of the CDR3 is TGTGCCAGCAGCCACGGACAGGGTTTCGCAGATACGCAGTATTTT. Amino acid sequence: CASSHGQGFADTQYF.

The chain is built from TRBV28 and TRBJ1-4; 7 bases line up with TRBD1. The germline gives CDR1 MDHEN, CDR2 SYDVKM. This CDR3 has 14 residues. With 10 bases clipped from V and 11 bases from J, the junction kept 16 bases outside the gene matches. The CDR3 DNA is TGTGCCACCCAAGGGCAGGGGGGGATTACCAAACTGTTTTTT. This encodes CATQGQGGITKLFF.

The chain combines TRBV7-3 with TRBJ2-5; the D call may be TRBD1 or TRBD2 (5 bases each). The CDR3 consists of 14 residues. V lost 5 bases to trimming and J lost 5 bases, with 15 bases between them. CDR1 and CDR2 (germline): SGHTA, FQGTGA. CDR3 residues: CASSPTGRGETQYF. The CDR3, as DNA: TGTGCCAGCAGCCCTACGGGACGAGGGGAGACCCAGTACTTC. The full variable domain, its missing parts supplied by reference TRBV7-3 and TRBJ2-5, is GAGVSQTPSNKVTEKGKYVELRCDPISGHTALYWYRQSLGQGPEFLIYFQGTGAADDSGLPNDRFFAVRPEGSVSTLKIQRTERGDSAVYLCASSPTGRGETQYFGPGTRLLVL.

V usage is TRBV24-1 and J usage is TRBJ1-1, with 9 bases identical to TRBD1. The CDR3 is 13 amino acids. V lost 8 bases to trimming and J lost 1 base; unmatched junction nucleotides: 1. The V gene's germline CDR1 is KGHDR and CDR2 SFDVKD. The CDR3 nucleotides are TGTGCCACCAAGGACAGGGGGAACACTGAAGCTTTCTTT. Translated, it gives CATKDRGNTEAFF.

This clone was picked up a small number of times. The J gene is TRBJ1-2, the V gene TRBV3-1 (or the pseudogene TRBV3-2); no reliable D call. The CDR3 is 11 amino acids. The germline CDR1 and CDR2 sequences are LGHDT and YNNKEL (reference sequence). The V and J ends lost 4 bases and 2 bases respectively, with 2 bases between them. This CDR3 is CASSLNYGYTF. The CDR3 bases are TGTGCCAGCAGCCTAAACTATGGCTACACCTTC.

The genes are TRBV18 and TRBJ1-6; D is uncertain. V was cut by 0 bases and J by 8 bases, with 11 bases left in between. The germline gives CDR1 KGHSH, CDR2 LQKENI. This CDR3 is built from 15 residues. Here the CDR3 reads CASSPPGIGHSPLHF. Here the CDR3 DNA reads TGTGCCAGCTCACCACCGGGGATAGGGCATTCACCCCTCCACTTT.

This rearrangement joins TRBV7-9 to TRBJ2-7; D is possibly TRBD1 (6 bases). The CDR3 is 14 residues long. Deletions cut 1 base from V and 3 bases from J, with 10 bases between. CDR1 SEHNR and CDR2 FQNEAQ come from the germline V gene (reference sequence). The CDR3 coding sequence is TGTGCCAGCAGCTTAGACAGGGCAGGCTACGAGCAGTACTTC. Amino acids: CASSLDRAGYEQYF.

The V gene is TRBV6-6, the J gene TRBJ1-4; D unresolved. This CDR3 contains 13 residues. Trimming removed 8 bases at V and 7 bases at J, with 14 bases between. Looked up from germline, CDR1 is MNHNY and CDR2 is SVGAGI (reference sequence). For the CDR3, the DNA is TGTGCCAGCCGGGCCTTGAGTGGTGAAAAACTGTTTTTT. This translates into CASRALSGEKLFF.

The chain joins TRBV7-9 to TRBJ2-2; D not certain. Trimming took off 5 bases at V and 6 bases at J, with 13 bases between the two ends. The CDR3 has 14 amino acids. Germline-derived CDR1 and CDR2 are SEHNR and FQNEAQ (reference sequence). CDR3 sequence (DNA): TGTGCCAGCAGCCCGTCCCACGCTTCCGGGGAGCTGTTTTTT. Amino acids: CASSPSHASGELFF.

The CDR3: CASTRVGQGATSGNTIYF. As DNA, the CDR3 is TGTGCCAGCACCCGGGTGGGACAGGGGGCTACCTCTGGAAACACCATATATTTT. The chain uses TRBV7-2 and TRBJ1-3, with 12 positions matching TRBD1. Germline V CDR1 and CDR2: SGHTA, FQGNSA. V was clipped by 7 bases and J by 0 bases; unmatched bases: 10. The CDR3 runs 18 residues.

This clone has a handful of counts. The gene calls are TRBV11-2 and TRBJ1-6; TRBD1 matches 8 bases. Germline V CDR1 and CDR2: SGHAT, FQNNGV. After removal of 5 bases from V and 7 bases from J, the junction contained 4 bases not matched to a gene. The CDR3 has 14 residues. This CDR3 reads CASSMDRVNSPLHF. DNA of the CDR3: TGTGCCAGCAGCATGGACAGGGTAAATTCACCCCTCCACTTT.

The J gene is TRBJ2-3, the V gene TRBV7-2, with D perhaps matching TRBD2 (6 bases). CDR1 and CDR2 (germline): SGHTA, FQGNSA. The CDR3 runs to 13 residues. V was cut by 3 bases and J by 5 bases, with 9 bases left in between. The CDR3 here is CASSFLEGDTQYF. As DNA, the CDR3 is TGTGCCAGCAGCTTCCTGGAGGGAGATACGCAGTATTTT.

This chain uses TRBV11-3 with TRBJ2-3; no reliable D call. The CDR3 has 12 residues. Germline CDR1 reads SGHNT; CDR2 reads YENEEA. The ends were cut back, 0 bases at V and 9 bases at J, with 7 bases in the middle. The CDR3 coding sequence is TGTGCCAGCAGCTTAGATTCTCGGACGCAGTATTTT. Translated: CASSLDSRTQYF.

This clone was counted once. The genes are TRBV4-3 and TRBJ1-3; D not resolved. Trimming cost V 2 bases and J 3 bases, with 8 bases left between them. The germline V gene has CDR1 LGHNA and CDR2 YSLEER. This CDR3 has 14 residues. CDR3 protein: CASSQRDGGNTIYF. The CDR3 bases are TGCGCCAGCAGCCAACGTGACGGTGGAAACACCATATATTTT.

This clone was seen only once. The CDR3 sequence: CSVVTMNTGELFF. In DNA, the CDR3 is TGCAGCGTAGTCACCATGAACACCGGGGAGCTGTTTTTT. The genes are TRBV29-1 and TRBJ2-2; D gene unclear. The V gene lost 6 bases and the J gene lost 1 base, with 9 bases spanning the gap. The CDR3 totals 13 residues. CDR1 SQVTM and CDR2 ANQGSEA come from the germline V gene.

This clone came up a few times. The chain couples TRBV28 to TRBJ2-2, with D perhaps TRBD1 (6 bases). From germline, CDR1 is MDHEN and CDR2 SYDVKM. The CDR3 sequence is 12 residues long. With 10 bases removed from V and 6 bases from J, the gap between germline ends came to 12 bases. The CDR3 protein is CATETGPGELFF. The CDR3 coding sequence is TGTGCCACCGAAACAGGGCCCGGGGAGCTGTTTTTT.

The chain links TRBV27 to TRBJ1-1; perhaps TRBD1 as D (5 bases). V was pared by 4 bases and J by 3 bases, with 9 bases between. Per the germline V gene, CDR1 is MNHEY and CDR2 is SMNVEV (reference sequence). This CDR3 has 13 residues. The CDR3, as DNA: TGTGCCAGCAGTTCACAGGTTTACACTGAAGCTTTCTTT. It translates to CASSSQVYTEAFF.